What follows are 18 T cell receptor beta chains derived from one specimen sequenced in a study of naive and memory T cell subsets. Both TRBC1 and TRBC2 were covered by a beta constant-region primer of two equimolar oligonucleotides. Four rounds of PCR amplified the ligated cDNA using nested alpha and beta constant-region primers plus SP2. MiXCR was run by TCRdb on the UMI-ligation and nested PCR reads, yielding one entry per CDR3 protein. Counted here are tens of thousands of distinct CDR3 sequences, 9% occurring once; the ten biggest clones make up 1.2%. The specimen was naive CD8+ T cells from blood. The receptors were sampled from a human donor in good health.

This chain connects TRBV28 to TRBJ2-6; D is ambiguous. The CDR3 is 15 amino acids. V lost 6 bases and J 0 bases, leaving 9 bases between the germline ends. CDR1 MDHEN and CDR2 SYDVKM come from the germline V gene. Here the CDR3 DNA reads TGTGCCAGCAGAGATTCGGCCTCTGGGGCCAACGTCCTGACTTTC. Amino acid sequence: CASRDSASGANVLTF. Combining the CDR3 with reference TRBV28 and TRBJ2-6 gives the whole variable domain DVKVTQSSRYLVKRTGEKVFLECVQDMDHENMFWYRQDPGLGLRLIYFSYDVKMKEKGDIPEGYSVSREKKERFSLILESASTNQTSMYLCASRDSASGANVLTFGAGSRLTVL.

The chain employs TRBV7-9 and TRBJ1-6; unclear D gene. Germline V lookup: CDR1 SEHNR, CDR2 FQNEAQ (reference sequence). The CDR3 is 12 amino acids. Trimming shortened V by 4 bases and J by 8 bases, and 6 bases separated the two germline ends. Written as DNA, the CDR3 is TGTGCCAGCAGCTACTACGATTCACCCCTCCACTTT. Amino acids: CASSYYDSPLHF.

This clonotype showed up many times. This rearrangement joins TRBV4-1 to TRBJ2-3; 13 bases agree with TRBD2. CDR1 and CDR2 (germline): MGHRA, YSYEKL. The CDR3 has 18 residues. V shed 1 base, J shed 4 bases, and the junction held 8 bases outside the gene matches. The CDR3 region is CASSQGPPGTSGADTQYF. The CDR3, as DNA: TGCGCCAGCAGCCAAGGCCCCCCCGGGACTAGCGGGGCAGATACGCAGTATTTT.

This clonotype was detected ten times or more. The genes are TRBV20-1 and TRBJ2-3; TRBD1 agrees at 10 bases. This CDR3 contains 15 residues. CDR1 DFQATT and CDR2 SNEGSKA come from the germline V gene (reference sequence). V was clipped by 3 bases and J by 5 bases; unmatched bases: 8. CDR3 nucleotide sequence: TGCAGTGCTAGCCCGGACAGGGGGAGAGGAGATACGCAGTATTTT. This gives the protein CSASPDRGRGDTQYF.

The V call is TRBV27, the J call TRBJ1-5; 8 bases are a match to TRBD1. J lost 0 bases, V lost 6 bases, and 4 bases had no gene match. Germline assignment: CDR1 MNHEY and CDR2 SMNVEV (reference sequence). The CDR3 covers 15 residues. CDR3 DNA sequence: TGTGCCAGCAGCCGGACAGGGAATAGCAATCAGCCCCAGCATTTT. The encoded protein is CASSRTGNSNQPQHF.

This chain links TRBV27 with TRBJ2-7, with 11 bases identical to TRBD2. J gave up 7 bases and V 4 bases, and 12 bases lay outside the gene matches. Germline CDR1 and CDR2: MNHEY and SMNVEV (reference sequence). This CDR3 has 16 residues. CDR3 loop: CASSSYGTSGSLEQYF. The CDR3 coding sequence is TGTGCCAGCAGTTCCTACGGGACTAGCGGTTCTTTGGAGCAGTACTTC.

The V and J genes are TRBV15 and TRBJ2-7; D gene unclear. The CDR3 runs 13 residues. V dropped 1 base and J dropped 1 base, with 5 bases sitting between them. Germline loops: CDR1 LNHNV, CDR2 YYDKDF (reference sequence). The CDR3 DNA is TGTGCCACCAGCAGAGCACGGTCCTACGAGCAGTACTTC. Translated: CATSRARSYEQYF.

The chain employs TRBV5-5 and TRBJ1-1; the D gene is possibly TRBD1 (5 bases). In germline, CDR1 is SGHKS, CDR2 YYEKEE (reference sequence). The CDR3 runs to 14 residues. Between the trimmed V and J ends, which lost 3 bases and 1 base, there was a span of 10 bases. This chain's CDR3 is CASSSPDRNTEAFF. The DNA of the CDR3 is TGTGCCAGCAGCTCACCCGACAGGAACACTGAAGCTTTCTTT.

The chain links TRBV9 to TRBJ2-7; 9 nucleotides align to TRBD2. V was clipped by 3 bases and J by 2 bases; unmatched bases: 15. Germline V gives CDR1 SGDLS, CDR2 YYNGEE. This CDR3 comprises 18 residues. The CDR3 sequence: CASSAGDRPGTSTYEQYF. CDR3 coding DNA: TGTGCCAGCAGCGCTGGAGACCGACCCGGGACTAGCACCTACGAGCAGTACTTC.

The chain carries TRBV12-5 and TRBJ1-6; D unclear. The CDR3 totals 12 residues. CDR1 and CDR2 from the germline V gene are LGHNT and FRNRAP. The V end was cut by 1 base, the J end by 7 bases, with 2 bases between. The CDR3 DNA reads as TGTGCTAGTGGTTTGGGGAATTCACCCCTCCACTTT. Its protein product is CASGLGNSPLHF. The whole variable domain, remainder taken from reference TRBV12-5 and TRBJ1-6, is DARVTQTPRHKVTEMGQEVTMRCQPILGHNTVFWYRQTMMQGLELLAYFRNRAPLDDSGMPKDRFSAEMPDATLATLKIQPSEPRDSAVYFCASGLGNSPLHFGNGTRLTVT.

V gene TRBV6-6 combines with J gene TRBJ2-2, with D tentatively TRBD2 (6 bases). V dropped 6 bases and J dropped 9 bases, with 23 bases sitting between them. The CDR3 totals 16 residues. From germline, CDR1 is MNHNY and CDR2 SVGAGI (reference sequence). Here the CDR3 reads CASRGTRREEGRELFF. CDR3 DNA sequence: TGTGCCAGCAGGGGGACGAGGAGGGAGGAAGGCCGGGAGCTGTTTTTT.

In its sample, this clonotype was seen a few times. The V call is TRBV3-1, the J call TRBJ2-1; the match to TRBD2 covers 14 bases. The CDR3 covers 15 residues. Germline CDR1 is LGHDT and CDR2 is YNNKEL (reference sequence). V shed 7 bases and J 6 bases; nucleotides not matched to a gene: 5. The CDR3 here is CASKLGTSGSNEQFF. Here the CDR3 DNA reads TGTGCCAGCAAACTCGGGACTAGCGGGAGCAATGAGCAGTTCTTC.

The chain has TRBV7-9 and TRBJ2-3; maybe TRBD2 (5 bases). Per germline, CDR1 SEHNR and CDR2 FQNEAQ (reference sequence). The CDR3 loop spans 13 amino acids. V lost 5 bases, J lost 5 bases, and 11 bases lay in between. Here the CDR3 reads CASSPVGKDTQYF. CDR3 DNA sequence: TGTGCCAGCAGCCCCGTCGGGAAAGATACGCAGTATTTT. Together with reference TRBV7-9 and TRBJ2-3, the CDR3 gives the full variable domain: DTGVSQNPRHKITKRGQNVTFRCDPISEHNRLYWYRQTLGQGPEFLTYFQNEAQLEKSRLLSDRFSAERPKGSFSTLEIQRTEQGDSAMYLCASSPVGKDTQYFGPGTRLTVL.

The V and J genes are TRBV7-2 and TRBJ2-7, with D unclear. Germline CDR1 reads SGHTA; CDR2 reads FQGNSA. Trimming took off 7 bases at V and 4 bases at J, with 11 bases between the two ends. The CDR3 is 12 amino acids. The CDR3, as DNA: TGTGCCAGCACCTACGGTTCTTACGAGCAGTACTTC. Translating it yields CASTYGSYEQYF.

This clonotype has only a few counts. The J gene is TRBJ2-3, the V gene TRBV28; perhaps TRBD2 as D (5 bases). The V end lost 3 bases, the J end lost 2 bases, and 18 bases lay between the germline ends. Germline V gives CDR1 MDHEN, CDR2 SYDVKM. The CDR3 spans 17 residues. The CDR3 protein is CASSFAGSSPLTDTQYF. The CDR3 nucleotides are TGTGCCAGCAGTTTCGCGGGCTCTAGCCCCCTCACAGATACGCAGTATTTT.

CDR3 residues: CASSSAGTGYYEQYF. DNA of the CDR3: TGTGCCAGCAGCTCAGCCGGGACAGGCTACTACGAGCAGTACTTC. The chain has TRBV7-9 and TRBJ2-7, with 8 bases identical to TRBD1. The CDR3 sequence is 15 residues long. After removal of 4 bases from V and 3 bases from J, the junction contained 8 bases not matched to a gene. The V gene's germline CDR1 is SEHNR and CDR2 FQNEAQ (reference sequence).

The rearrangement uses TRBV25-1 and TRBJ2-7, with D tentatively TRBD2 (6 bases). The germline gives CDR1 MGHDK, CDR2 SYGVNS. V was pared by 6 bases and J by 5 bases, with 23 bases between. The CDR3 totals 16 residues. CDR3 sequence: CASREIRDSPYHEQYF. CDR3 coding DNA: TGTGCCAGCAGGGAGATTCGGGACTCCCCCTACCACGAGCAGTACTTC.

This clonotype has a count of ten or more. V and J are TRBV7-9 and TRBJ2-7, with D perhaps matching TRBD1 (6 bases). The CDR3 loop spans 11 amino acids. CDR1 is SEHNR, CDR2 FQNEAQ, per germline (reference sequence). V was clipped by 5 bases and J by 13 bases, with 15 bases between them. CDR3 nucleotide sequence: TGTGCCAGCAGCGGTACAGGGCCCCGTTACTTC. This gives the protein CASSGTGPRYF.